This T cell receptor (beta chain) was captured in a study of blood T cell repertoires in COVID-19. A few counts support this clone. CDR3 length: 15 amino acids. Germline trimming cut 7 bases from V and 0 bases from J; bases unmatched to any gene: 6. Germline V gene data show CDR1 as MNHEY and CDR2 as SVGAGI. Profiled with immunoSEQ multiplex PCR; TCRdb holds only in-frame clones, not every one. This table has roughly 100,000 clones, over 75% appearing once. The TCR originated in a man in his fifties with acute or convalescent COVID-19. The gene calls are TRBV6-5 and TRBJ1-5; 7 bases are a match to TRBD1. Sequencing was done on a sample of peripheral blood. In DNA form, the CDR3 reads TGTGCCAGCATCCCCCCAGGGGGTAGCAATCAGCCCCAGCATTTT. It specifies CASIPPGGSNQPQHF.